This is a list of T cell receptor beta chains from one sample in a study of CD8 T cells in ankylosing spondylitis. TCRdb ran MiXCR on the 5' RACE reads and lists one entry per CDR3 protein. Of 36,000 or so distinct CDR3 sequences in the sample, 4.5% to 6% were seen once. Source material: blood, either unsorted or a sorted T cell fraction (not recorded which). Receptors were obtained from a male donor with ankylosing spondylitis or in good health (not recorded which). Each CDR3 is given with its conserved first and last residue. A D gene is named only where the DNA matches it firmly. Not every row has a clone size; where given, it reads once, few, many or a size class.

clone size: many
V gene: TRBV7-2
J gene: TRBJ2-5
D gene: .
CDR3 DNA: TGTGCCAGCAGCTTATGGGGAATACAAGAGACCCAGTACTTC
CDR3 protein: CASSLWGIQETQYF

clone size: .
V gene: TRBV5-1
J gene: TRBJ2-3
D gene: .
CDR3 DNA: TGCGCCAGCAGCTTTGGGGATAGGACAGATACGCAGTATTTT
CDR3 protein: CASSFGDRTDTQYF

clone size: many
V gene: TRBV20-1
J gene: TRBJ1-1
D gene: TRBD1
CDR3 DNA: TGCAGTGCTAGGTCCGTGACAGGGGTGGAGAACACTGAAGCTTTCTTT
CDR3 protein: CSARSVTGVENTEAFF

clone size: many
V gene: TRBV20-1
J gene: TRBJ1-6
D gene: TRBD1
CDR3 DNA: TGCAGTGCTAGAGAAGCCGGACAGGGGGATTCACCCCTCCACTTT
CDR3 protein: CSAREAGQGDSPLHF

clone size: many
V gene: TRBV20-1
J gene: TRBJ2-1
D gene: TRBD2
CDR3 DNA: TGCAGTGCGCCCCCGGGACTAGCGATCCGTGAGCAGTTCTTC
CDR3 protein: CSAPPGLAIREQFF

clone size: .
V gene: TRBV7-9
J gene: TRBJ2-4
D gene: TRBD1
CDR3 DNA: TGTGCCAGCAGCTACCACAGGGGGAACATTCAGTACTTC
CDR3 protein: CASSYHRGNIQYF

clone size: many
V gene: TRBV6-1
J gene: TRBJ2-2
D gene: TRBD2
CDR3 DNA: TGTGCCAGCAGAAAAGGCGGGACTAGCGGGACCGGGGAGCTGTTTTTT
CDR3 protein: CASRKGGTSGTGELFF

clone size: many
V gene: TRBV4-2
J gene: TRBJ2-7
D gene: .
CDR3 DNA: TGTGCCAGCAGCCAAGCTGGGGGAGCCTACGAGCAGTACTTC
CDR3 protein: CASSQAGGAYEQYF

clone size: many
V gene: TRBV6-1
J gene: TRBJ1-1
D gene: .
CDR3 DNA: TGTGCCAGCAGTGAAGCGACAGAGAACACTGAAGCTTTCTTT
CDR3 protein: CASSEATENTEAFF

clone size: many
V gene: TRBV12-3/TRBV12-4
J gene: TRBJ2-3
D gene: TRBD2
CDR3 DNA: TGTGCCAGCAGTCGGACTAGCGGGGGGTCTAGCACAGATACGCAGTATTTT
CDR3 protein: CASSRTSGGSSTDTQYF

clone size: many
V gene: TRBV7-9
J gene: TRBJ2-5
D gene: .
CDR3 DNA: TGTGCCAGCAGCTTTGACCCCCAAGAGACCCAGTACTTC
CDR3 protein: CASSFDPQETQYF

clone size: many
V gene: TRBV27
J gene: TRBJ1-6
D gene: TRBD1
CDR3 DNA: TGTGCCAGCAGTTTACAGGGACAGGGCCCACCCCTCCACTTT
CDR3 protein: CASSLQGQGPPLHF

clone size: many
V gene: TRBV10-3
J gene: TRBJ2-1
D gene: .
CDR3 DNA: TGTGCCATCAGTCGACAGTCTTGGACCTCTGGAGAGCAGTTCTTC
CDR3 protein: CAISRQSWTSGEQFF

clone size: many
V gene: TRBV14
J gene: TRBJ2-1
D gene: .
CDR3 DNA: TGTGCCAGCAGCCATCGTCCCGGGACGCAGTTCTTC
CDR3 protein: CASSHRPGTQFF

clone size: many
V gene: TRBV4-2
J gene: TRBJ1-6
D gene: TRBD1
CDR3 DNA: TGTGCCAGCAGCCAAGAACCGGTGCAGGGGGCTGGAGATTCACCCCTCCACTTT
CDR3 protein: CASSQEPVQGAGDSPLHF

clone size: many
V gene: TRBV11-2
J gene: TRBJ2-1
D gene: TRBD1
CDR3 DNA: TGTGCCAGCAGCTTCATACAGGGGACCTACAATGAGCAGTTCTTC
CDR3 protein: CASSFIQGTYNEQFF

clone size: many
V gene: TRBV29-1
J gene: TRBJ2-3
D gene: .
CDR3 DNA: TGCAGCGTTGTGCTCCCTCGGGGCACAGATACGCAGTATTTT
CDR3 protein: CSVVLPRGTDTQYF

clone size: many
V gene: TRBV6-9
J gene: TRBJ2-3
D gene: TRBD1
CDR3 DNA: TGTGCCAGCAGTTATCCGGGACAGGGTGGAATCGGGACAGATACGCAGTATTTT
CDR3 protein: CASSYPGQGGIGTDTQYF

clone size: many
V gene: TRBV7-8
J gene: TRBJ2-6
D gene: .
CDR3 DNA: TGTGCCGCAGATGACTCTGGGGCCAACGTCCTGACTTTC
CDR3 protein: CAADDSGANVLTF

clone size: many
V gene: TRBV7-2
J gene: TRBJ1-1
D gene: TRBD1
CDR3 DNA: TGTGCCAGCAGCTTCTTGGCAGGGGGAAAGAACACTGAAGCTTTCTTT
CDR3 protein: CASSFLAGGKNTEAFF

clone size: many
V gene: TRBV5-1
J gene: TRBJ2-5
D gene: .
CDR3 DNA: TGCGCCAGCAGCTTGGATGTCTGGGGTGCCCAGGAGACCCAGTACTTC
CDR3 protein: CASSLDVWGAQETQYF

clone size: many
V gene: TRBV7-2
J gene: TRBJ2-3
D gene: .
CDR3 DNA: TGTGCCAGCAGCTTAGGAGGAACCCGCACAGATACGCAGTATTTT
CDR3 protein: CASSLGGTRTDTQYF

clone size: many
V gene: TRBV5-1
J gene: TRBJ2-7
D gene: .
CDR3 DNA: TGCGCCAGCAGCTTGGATTGGGTCAACTCCTACGAGCAGTACTTC
CDR3 protein: CASSLDWVNSYEQYF

clone size: .
V gene: TRBV7-8
J gene: TRBJ2-5
D gene: .
CDR3 DNA: TGTGCCAGCAGCTTAGCCGGGGGCGGGGAGACCCAGTACTTC
CDR3 protein: CASSLAGGGETQYF

clone size: many
V gene: TRBV12-3/TRBV12-4
J gene: TRBJ2-3
D gene: .
CDR3 DNA: TGTGCCAGCATTCGAGCAGATACGCAGTATTTT
CDR3 protein: CASIRADTQYF

clone size: .
V gene: TRBV29-1
J gene: TRBJ2-2
D gene: TRBD2
CDR3 DNA: TGCAGCGTCGGTAGCGGGGCGACCGGGGAGCTGTTTTTT
CDR3 protein: CSVGSGATGELFF

clone size: many
V gene: TRBV7-3
J gene: TRBJ1-5
D gene: .
CDR3 DNA: TGTGCCAGCAGCTTAACAGGTGGGCCCCAGCATTTT
CDR3 protein: CASSLTGGPQHF

clone size: many
V gene: TRBV7-9
J gene: TRBJ1-2
D gene: .
CDR3 DNA: TGTGCCAGCAGCTTACCTCTTGATGGCTACACCTTC
CDR3 protein: CASSLPLDGYTF

clone size: many
V gene: TRBV7-9
J gene: TRBJ2-3
D gene: TRBD2
CDR3 DNA: TGTGCCAGCAGCTCAAGCGGGAGAAAGGATACGCAGTATTTT
CDR3 protein: CASSSSGRKDTQYF

clone size: many
V gene: TRBV18
J gene: TRBJ2-7
D gene: .
CDR3 DNA: TGTGCCAGCTCACTCAGATTCTACGAGCAGTACTTC
CDR3 protein: CASSLRFYEQYF

clone size: many
V gene: TRBV24-1
J gene: TRBJ2-1
D gene: .
CDR3 DNA: TGTGCCACCAGTGGGCTGGATGAGCAGTTCTTC
CDR3 protein: CATSGLDEQFF

clone size: many
V gene: TRBV20-1
J gene: TRBJ2-5
D gene: .
CDR3 DNA: TGCAGTGCTAGAGACGGGGGAGCGACGGAGACCCAGTACTTC
CDR3 protein: CSARDGGATETQYF

clone size: many
V gene: TRBV7-2
J gene: TRBJ2-4
D gene: .
CDR3 DNA: TGTGCCAGCAGCTTAGACGGGGGACAGTACTTC
CDR3 protein: CASSLDGGQYF

clone size: few
V gene: TRBV30
J gene: TRBJ1-5
D gene: .
CDR3 DNA: TGTGCCTGGTCACTAGGTACCGAGAATCAGCCCCAGCATTTT
CDR3 protein: CAWSLGTENQPQHF

clone size: many
V gene: TRBV29-1
J gene: TRBJ2-1
D gene: TRBD2
CDR3 DNA: TGCAGCGTTGAAGGTTTAGCGGGAGTTTACAATGAGCAGTTCTTC
CDR3 protein: CSVEGLAGVYNEQFF

clone size: many
V gene: TRBV29-1
J gene: TRBJ2-2
D gene: .
CDR3 DNA: TGCAGCGTGGGACGGGGGAACACCGGGGAGCTGTTTTTT
CDR3 protein: CSVGRGNTGELFF

clone size: many
V gene: TRBV7-9
J gene: TRBJ2-3
D gene: .
CDR3 DNA: TGTGCCAGCAGCTTGGGAAGTACGCAGTATTTT
CDR3 protein: CASSLGSTQYF

clone size: many
V gene: TRBV2
J gene: TRBJ1-3
D gene: .
CDR3 DNA: TGTGCCACCGGACGGAGCTCTGGAAACACCATATATTTT
CDR3 protein: CATGRSSGNTIYF

clone size: many
V gene: TRBV9
J gene: TRBJ1-5
D gene: TRBD1
CDR3 DNA: TGTGCCAGCAGCGTAGGGGACAGTTCCCATCAGCCCCAGCATTTT
CDR3 protein: CASSVGDSSHQPQHF

clone size: many
V gene: TRBV5-1
J gene: TRBJ1-6
D gene: TRBD1
CDR3 DNA: TGCGCCAGCAGCTTCGAAGGGGGCGCTGGATCACCCCTCCACTTT
CDR3 protein: CASSFEGGAGSPLHF

clone size: many
V gene: TRBV28
J gene: TRBJ1-2
D gene: TRBD1
CDR3 DNA: TGTGCCAGCAGTATTCCGGGACAGGGGGCAGGTGGCTACACCTTC
CDR3 protein: CASSIPGQGAGGYTF

clone size: many
V gene: TRBV2
J gene: TRBJ2-7
D gene: TRBD1
CDR3 DNA: TGTGCCAGCACTCAGGGGGCGGTGTCTGGGGAGCAGTACTTC
CDR3 protein: CASTQGAVSGEQYF

clone size: many
V gene: TRBV19
J gene: TRBJ2-1
D gene: .
CDR3 DNA: TGTGCCAGTAACCCCACCTCCTACAATGAGCAGTTCTTC
CDR3 protein: CASNPTSYNEQFF

clone size: many
V gene: TRBV11-2
J gene: TRBJ1-1
D gene: TRBD1
CDR3 DNA: TGTGCCAGCAGCGAACAGGGGATGAACACTGAAGCTTTCTTT
CDR3 protein: CASSEQGMNTEAFF

clone size: many
V gene: TRBV7-3
J gene: TRBJ2-3
D gene: TRBD2
CDR3 DNA: TGTGCCAGCAGCCCGTTACTAGCGGGAGTGGGCACAGATACGCAGTATTTT
CDR3 protein: CASSPLLAGVGTDTQYF

clone size: few
V gene: TRBV23-1
J gene: TRBJ1-1
D gene: .
CDR3 DNA: TGCGCCAGCACCCCAGGTAGACCCGGACAGACCAAGGGCTTCTTT
CDR3 protein: CASTPGRPGQTKGFF

clone size: many
V gene: TRBV7-9
J gene: TRBJ2-5
D gene: .
CDR3 DNA: TGTGCCAGCAGCTTAGGTGTAGACCCAGAGACCCAGTACTTC
CDR3 protein: CASSLGVDPETQYF

clone size: many
V gene: TRBV7-3
J gene: TRBJ1-1
D gene: .
CDR3 DNA: TGTGCCAGCAGCTCCAAGGCGGGAAACACTGAAGCTTTCTTT
CDR3 protein: CASSSKAGNTEAFF